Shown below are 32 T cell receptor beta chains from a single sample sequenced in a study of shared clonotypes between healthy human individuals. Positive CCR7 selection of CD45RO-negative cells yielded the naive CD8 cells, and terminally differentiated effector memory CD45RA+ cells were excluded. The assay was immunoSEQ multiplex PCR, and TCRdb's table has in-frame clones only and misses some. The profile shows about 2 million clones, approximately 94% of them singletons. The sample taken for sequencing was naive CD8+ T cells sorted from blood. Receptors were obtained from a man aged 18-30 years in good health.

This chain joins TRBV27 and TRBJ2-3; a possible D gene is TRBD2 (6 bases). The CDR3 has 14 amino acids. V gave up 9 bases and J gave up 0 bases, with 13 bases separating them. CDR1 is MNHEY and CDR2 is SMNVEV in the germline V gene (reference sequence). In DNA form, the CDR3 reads TGTGCCAGTGCTTCGGGAGCTAGCACAGATACGCAGTATTTT. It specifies CASASGASTDTQYF.

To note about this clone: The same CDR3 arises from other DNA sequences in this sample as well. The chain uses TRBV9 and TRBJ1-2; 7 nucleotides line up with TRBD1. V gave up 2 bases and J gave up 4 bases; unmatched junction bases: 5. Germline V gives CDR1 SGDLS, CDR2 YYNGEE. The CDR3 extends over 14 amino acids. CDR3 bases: TGTGCCAGCAGCGTCGGGGACAGTCCCTATGGCTACACCTTC. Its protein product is CASSVGDSPYGYTF.

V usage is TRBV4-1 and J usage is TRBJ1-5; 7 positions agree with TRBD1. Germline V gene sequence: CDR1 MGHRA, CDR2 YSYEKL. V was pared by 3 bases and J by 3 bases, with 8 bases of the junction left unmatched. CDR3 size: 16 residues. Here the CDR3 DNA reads TGCGCCAGCAGCCAGGGTTCCGGGACAGTCAATCAGCCCCAGCATTTT. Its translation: CASSQGSGTVNQPQHF.

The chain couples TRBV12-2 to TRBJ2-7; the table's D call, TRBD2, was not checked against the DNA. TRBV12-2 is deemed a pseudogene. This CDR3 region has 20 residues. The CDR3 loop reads CASRPSERGGTTRKHYEQYF. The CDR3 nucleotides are TGTGCAAGTCGCCCGTCGGAGCGGGGGGGGACTACCAGGAAACACTACGAGCAGTACTTC.

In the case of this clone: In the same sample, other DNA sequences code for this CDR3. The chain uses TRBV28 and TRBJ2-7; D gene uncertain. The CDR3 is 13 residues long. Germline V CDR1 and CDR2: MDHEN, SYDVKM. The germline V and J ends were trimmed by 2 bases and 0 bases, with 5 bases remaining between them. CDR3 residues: CASSLGASYEQYF. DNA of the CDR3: TGTGCCAGCAGTTTAGGCGCCTCCTACGAGCAGTACTTC.

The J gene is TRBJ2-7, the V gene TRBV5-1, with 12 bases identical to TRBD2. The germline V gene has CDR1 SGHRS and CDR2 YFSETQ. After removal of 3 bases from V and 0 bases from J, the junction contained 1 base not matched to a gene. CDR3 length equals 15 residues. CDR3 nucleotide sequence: TGCGCCAGCAGCTGGACTAGCGGGGACTCCTACGAGCAGTACTTC. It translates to CASSWTSGDSYEQYF.

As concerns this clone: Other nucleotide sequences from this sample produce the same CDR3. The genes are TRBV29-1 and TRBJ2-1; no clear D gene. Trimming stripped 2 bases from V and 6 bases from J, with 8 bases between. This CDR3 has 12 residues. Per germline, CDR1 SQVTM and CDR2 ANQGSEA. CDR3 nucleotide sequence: TGCAGCGTTGAAAAGGGTGGCAATGAGCAGTTCTTC. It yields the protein CSVEKGGNEQFF.

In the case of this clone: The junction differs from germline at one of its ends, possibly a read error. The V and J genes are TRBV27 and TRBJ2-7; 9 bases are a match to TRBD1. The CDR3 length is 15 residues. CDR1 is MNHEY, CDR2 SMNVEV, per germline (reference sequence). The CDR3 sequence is CASSLSGDRAYEQYF. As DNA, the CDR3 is TGTGCCAGCAGCTTATCAGGGGACAGGGCCTACGAGCAGTACTTC.

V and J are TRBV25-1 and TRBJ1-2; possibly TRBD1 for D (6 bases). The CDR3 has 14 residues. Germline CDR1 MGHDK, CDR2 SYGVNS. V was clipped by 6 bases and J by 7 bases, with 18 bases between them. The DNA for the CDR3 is TGTGCCAGCAGCCTACGACAGGAGGGATTTGGCTACACCTTC. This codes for CASSLRQEGFGYTF.

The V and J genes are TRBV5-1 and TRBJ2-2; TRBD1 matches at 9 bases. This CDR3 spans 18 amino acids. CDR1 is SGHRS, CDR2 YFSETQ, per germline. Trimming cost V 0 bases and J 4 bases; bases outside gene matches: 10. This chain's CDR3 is CASSLVPGGQGVTGELFF. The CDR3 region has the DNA TGCGCCAGCAGCTTGGTGCCGGGGGGACAGGGCGTCACCGGGGAGCTGTTTTTT.

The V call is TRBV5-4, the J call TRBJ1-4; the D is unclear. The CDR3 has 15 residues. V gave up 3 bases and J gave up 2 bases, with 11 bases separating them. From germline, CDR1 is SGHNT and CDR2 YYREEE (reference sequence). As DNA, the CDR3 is TGTGCCAGCAGCTGGGGAGACAACACTAATGAAAAACTGTTTTTT. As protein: CASSWGDNTNEKLFF.

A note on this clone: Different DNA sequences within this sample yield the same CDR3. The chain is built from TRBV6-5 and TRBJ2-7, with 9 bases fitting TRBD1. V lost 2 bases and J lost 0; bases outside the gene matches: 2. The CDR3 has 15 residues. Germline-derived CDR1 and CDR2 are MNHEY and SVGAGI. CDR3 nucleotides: TGTGCCAGCAGTTACGGACAGGGGTTCTCCTACGAGCAGTACTTC. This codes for CASSYGQGFSYEQYF.

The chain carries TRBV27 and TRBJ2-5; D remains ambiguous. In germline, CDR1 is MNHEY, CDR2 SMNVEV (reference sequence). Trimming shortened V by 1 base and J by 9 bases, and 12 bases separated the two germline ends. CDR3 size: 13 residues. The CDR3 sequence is CASSLYFGDPQYF. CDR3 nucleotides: TGTGCCAGCAGTTTATATTTCGGAGACCCCCAGTACTTC.

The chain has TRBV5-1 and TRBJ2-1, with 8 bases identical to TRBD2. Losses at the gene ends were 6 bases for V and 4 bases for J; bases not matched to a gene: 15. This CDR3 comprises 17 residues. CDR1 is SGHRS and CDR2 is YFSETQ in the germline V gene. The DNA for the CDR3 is TGCGCCAGCAAAGACACTCCCGCGGGGGGACTTTACAATGAGCAGTTCTTC. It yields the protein CASKDTPAGGLYNEQFF.

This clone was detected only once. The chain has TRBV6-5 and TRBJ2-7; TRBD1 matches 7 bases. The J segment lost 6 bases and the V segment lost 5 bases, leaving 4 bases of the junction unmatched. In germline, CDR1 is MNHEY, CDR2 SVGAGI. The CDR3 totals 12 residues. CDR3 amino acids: CASSTGTVEQYF. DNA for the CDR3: TGTGCCAGCAGTACAGGGACAGTCGAGCAGTACTTC.

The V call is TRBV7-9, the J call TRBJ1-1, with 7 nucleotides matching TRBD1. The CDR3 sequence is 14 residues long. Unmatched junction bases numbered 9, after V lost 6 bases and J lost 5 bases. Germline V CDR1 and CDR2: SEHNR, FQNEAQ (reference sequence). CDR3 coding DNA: TGTGCCAGCAGTCAAACGACAGGGTCGACTGAAGCTTTCTTT. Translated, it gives CASSQTTGSTEAFF. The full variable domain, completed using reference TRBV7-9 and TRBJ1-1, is DTGVSQNPRHKITKRGQNVTFRCDPISEHNRLYWYRQTLGQGPEFLTYFQNEAQLEKSRLLSDRFSAERPKGSFSTLEIQRTEQGDSAMYLCASSQTTGSTEAFFGQGTRLTVV.

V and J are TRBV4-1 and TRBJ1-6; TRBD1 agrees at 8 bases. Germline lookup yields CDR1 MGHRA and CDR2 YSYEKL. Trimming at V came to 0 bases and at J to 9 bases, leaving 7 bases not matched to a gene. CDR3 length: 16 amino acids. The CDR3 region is CASSQEGGTGFSPLHF. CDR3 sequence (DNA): TGCGCCAGCAGCCAAGAAGGCGGGACAGGATTTTCACCCCTCCACTTT.

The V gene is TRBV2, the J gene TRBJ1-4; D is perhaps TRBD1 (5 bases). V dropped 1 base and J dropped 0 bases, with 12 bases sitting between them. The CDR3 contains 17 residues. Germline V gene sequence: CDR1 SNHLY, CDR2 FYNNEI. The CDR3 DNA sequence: TGTGCCAGCAGTGAAGAGGAGGAGGGGACAACTAATGAAAAACTGTTTTTT. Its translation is CASSEEEEGTTNEKLFF.

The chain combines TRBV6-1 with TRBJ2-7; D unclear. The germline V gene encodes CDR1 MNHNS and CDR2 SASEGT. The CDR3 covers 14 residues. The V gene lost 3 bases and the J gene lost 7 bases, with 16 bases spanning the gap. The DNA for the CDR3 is TGTGCCAGCAGTGACGGAGACTGGGTGAGGGAGCAGTACTTC. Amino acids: CASSDGDWVREQYF.

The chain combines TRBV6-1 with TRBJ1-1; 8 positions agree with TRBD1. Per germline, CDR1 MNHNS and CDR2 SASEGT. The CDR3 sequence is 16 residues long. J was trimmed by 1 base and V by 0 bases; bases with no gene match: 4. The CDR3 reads CASSEAVGQGNTEAFF. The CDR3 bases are TGTGCCAGCAGTGAAGCGGTAGGACAGGGGAACACTGAAGCTTTCTTT.

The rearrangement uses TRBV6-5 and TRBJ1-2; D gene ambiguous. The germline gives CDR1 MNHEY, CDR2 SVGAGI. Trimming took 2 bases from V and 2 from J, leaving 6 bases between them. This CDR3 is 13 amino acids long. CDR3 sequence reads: CASSYGINYGYTF. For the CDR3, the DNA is TGTGCCAGCAGTTACGGTATAAACTATGGCTACACCTTC.

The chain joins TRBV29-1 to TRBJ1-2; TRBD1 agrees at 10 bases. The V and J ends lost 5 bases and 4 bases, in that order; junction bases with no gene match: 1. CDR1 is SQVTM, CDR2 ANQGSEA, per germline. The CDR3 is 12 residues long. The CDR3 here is CSVRQGAYGYTF. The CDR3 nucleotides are TGCAGCGTTCGACAGGGGGCCTATGGCTACACCTTC. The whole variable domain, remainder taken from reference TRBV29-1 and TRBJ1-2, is SAVISQKPSRDICQRGTSLTIQCQVDSQVTMMFWYRQQPGQSLTLIATANQGSEATYESGFVIDKFPISRPNLTFSTLTVSNMSPEDSSIYLCSVRQGAYGYTFGSGTRLTVV.

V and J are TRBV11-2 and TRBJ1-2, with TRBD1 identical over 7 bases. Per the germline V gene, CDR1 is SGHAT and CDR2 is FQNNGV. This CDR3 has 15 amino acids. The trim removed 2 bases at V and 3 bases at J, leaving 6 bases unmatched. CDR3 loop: CASSLLDRDYYGYTF. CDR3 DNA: TGTGCCAGCAGCTTACTAGACAGGGACTACTATGGCTACACCTTC.

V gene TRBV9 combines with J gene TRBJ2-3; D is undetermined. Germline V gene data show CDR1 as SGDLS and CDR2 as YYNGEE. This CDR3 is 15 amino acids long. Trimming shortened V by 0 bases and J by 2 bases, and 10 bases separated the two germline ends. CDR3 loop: CASSVGGRYTDTQYF. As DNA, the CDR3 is TGTGCCAGCAGCGTAGGCGGCAGATACACAGATACGCAGTATTTT.

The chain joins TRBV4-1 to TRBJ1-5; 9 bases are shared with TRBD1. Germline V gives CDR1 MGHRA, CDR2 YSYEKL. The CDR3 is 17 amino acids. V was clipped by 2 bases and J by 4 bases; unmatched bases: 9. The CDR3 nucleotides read TGCGCCAGCAGCCAAATTGCCGGGACAGGGCAGAATCAGCCCCAGCATTTT. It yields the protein CASSQIAGTGQNQPQHF.

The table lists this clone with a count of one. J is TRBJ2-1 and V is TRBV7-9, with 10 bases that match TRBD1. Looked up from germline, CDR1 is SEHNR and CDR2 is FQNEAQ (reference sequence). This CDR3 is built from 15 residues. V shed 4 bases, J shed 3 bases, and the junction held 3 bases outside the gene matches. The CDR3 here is CASSSGQGDYNEQFF. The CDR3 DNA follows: TGTGCCAGCAGCTCAGGACAGGGGGACTACAATGAGCAGTTCTTC. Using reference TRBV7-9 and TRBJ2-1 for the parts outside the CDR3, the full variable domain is DTGVSQNPRHKITKRGQNVTFRCDPISEHNRLYWYRQTLGQGPEFLTYFQNEAQLEKSRLLSDRFSAERPKGSFSTLEIQRTEQGDSAMYLCASSSGQGDYNEQFFGPGTRLTVL.

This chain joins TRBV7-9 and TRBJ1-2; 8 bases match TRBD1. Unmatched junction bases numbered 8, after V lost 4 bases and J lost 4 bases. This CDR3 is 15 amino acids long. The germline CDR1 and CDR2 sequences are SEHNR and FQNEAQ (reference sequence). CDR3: CASSSPAGGFYGYTF. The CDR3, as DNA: TGTGCCAGCAGCTCACCTGCAGGGGGCTTCTATGGCTACACCTTC.

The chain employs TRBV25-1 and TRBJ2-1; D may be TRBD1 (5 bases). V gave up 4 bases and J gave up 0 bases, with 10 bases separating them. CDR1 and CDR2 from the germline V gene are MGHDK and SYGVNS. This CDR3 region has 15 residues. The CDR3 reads CASSVGRTSYNEQFF. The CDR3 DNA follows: TGTGCCAGCAGTGTGGGGCGGACCTCCTACAATGAGCAGTTCTTC.

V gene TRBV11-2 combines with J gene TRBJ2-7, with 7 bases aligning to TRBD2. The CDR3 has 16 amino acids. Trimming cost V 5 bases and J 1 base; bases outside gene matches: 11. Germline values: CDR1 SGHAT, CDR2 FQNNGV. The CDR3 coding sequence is TGTGCCAGCAGCGGTTACAGGCGGGGGAGGTCCTACGAGCAGTACTTC. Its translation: CASSGYRRGRSYEQYF. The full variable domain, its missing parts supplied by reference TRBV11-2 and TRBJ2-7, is EAGVAQSPRYKIIEKRQSVAFWCNPISGHATLYWYQQILGQGPKLLIQFQNNGVVDDSQLPKDRFSAERLKGVDSTLKIQPAKLEDSAVYLCASSGYRRGRSYEQYFGPGTRLTVT.

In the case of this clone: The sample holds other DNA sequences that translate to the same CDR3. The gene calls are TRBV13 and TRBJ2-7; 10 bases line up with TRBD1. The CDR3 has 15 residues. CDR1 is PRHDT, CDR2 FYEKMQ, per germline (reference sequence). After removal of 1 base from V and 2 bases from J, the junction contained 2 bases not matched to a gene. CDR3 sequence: CASSLAGTGAYEQYF. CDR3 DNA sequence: TGTGCCAGCAGCTTAGCCGGGACAGGGGCCTACGAGCAGTACTTC.

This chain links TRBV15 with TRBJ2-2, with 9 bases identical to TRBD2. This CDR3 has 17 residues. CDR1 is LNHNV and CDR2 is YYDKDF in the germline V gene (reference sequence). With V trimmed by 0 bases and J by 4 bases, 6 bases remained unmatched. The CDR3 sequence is CATSRDRGAGGTGELFF. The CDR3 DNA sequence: TGTGCCACCAGCAGAGATCGAGGAGCGGGGGGCACCGGGGAGCTGTTTTTT.

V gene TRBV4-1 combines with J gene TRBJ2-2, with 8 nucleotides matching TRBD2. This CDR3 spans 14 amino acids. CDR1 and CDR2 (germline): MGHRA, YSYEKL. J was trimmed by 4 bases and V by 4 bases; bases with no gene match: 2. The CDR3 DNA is TGCGCCAGCAGCCGAGGACTAGCCACCGGGGAGCTGTTTTTT. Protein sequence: CASSRGLATGELFF.